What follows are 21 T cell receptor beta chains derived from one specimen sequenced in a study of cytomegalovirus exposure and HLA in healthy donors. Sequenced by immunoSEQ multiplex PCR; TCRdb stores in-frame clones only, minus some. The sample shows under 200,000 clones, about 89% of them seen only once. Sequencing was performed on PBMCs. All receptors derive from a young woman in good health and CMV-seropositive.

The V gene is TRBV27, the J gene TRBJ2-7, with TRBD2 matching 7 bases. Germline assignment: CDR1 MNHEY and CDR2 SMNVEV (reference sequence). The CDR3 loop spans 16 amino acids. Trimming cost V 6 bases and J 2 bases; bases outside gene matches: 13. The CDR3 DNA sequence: TGTGCCAGCAGCCCTGGGGGGGGATCGATCGCCTACGAGCAGTACTTC. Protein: CASSPGGGSIAYEQYF.

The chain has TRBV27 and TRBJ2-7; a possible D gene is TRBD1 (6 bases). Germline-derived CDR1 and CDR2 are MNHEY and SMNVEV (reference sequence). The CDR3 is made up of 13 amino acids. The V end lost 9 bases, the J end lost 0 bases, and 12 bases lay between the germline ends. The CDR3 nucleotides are TGTGCCAGAGTACAGGGCAGCTCCTACGAGCAGTACTTC. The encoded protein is CARVQGSSYEQYF.

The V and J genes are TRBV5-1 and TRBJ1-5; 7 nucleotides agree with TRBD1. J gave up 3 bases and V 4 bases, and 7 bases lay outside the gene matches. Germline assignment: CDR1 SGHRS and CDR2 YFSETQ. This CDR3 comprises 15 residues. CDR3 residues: CASSTGTDPNQPQHF. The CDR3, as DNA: TGCGCCAGCAGCACCGGGACAGACCCCAATCAGCCCCAGCATTTT.

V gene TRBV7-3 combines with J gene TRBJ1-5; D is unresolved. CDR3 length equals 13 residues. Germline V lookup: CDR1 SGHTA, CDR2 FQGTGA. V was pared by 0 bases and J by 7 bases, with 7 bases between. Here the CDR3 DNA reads TGTGCCAGCAGCTTAACAGGCGGCCAGCCCCAGCATTTT. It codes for CASSLTGGQPQHF.

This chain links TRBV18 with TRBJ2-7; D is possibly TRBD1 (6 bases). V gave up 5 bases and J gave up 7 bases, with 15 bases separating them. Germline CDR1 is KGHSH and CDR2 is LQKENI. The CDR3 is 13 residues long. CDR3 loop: CASSSQQTGEQYF. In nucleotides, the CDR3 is TGTGCCAGCTCATCACAACAAACAGGGGAGCAGTACTTC. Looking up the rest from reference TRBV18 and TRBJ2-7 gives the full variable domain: NAGVMQNPRHLVRRRGQEARLRCSPMKGHSHVYWYRQLPEEGLKFMVYLQKENIIDESGMPKERFSAEFPKEGPSILRIQQVVRGDSAAYFCASSSQQTGEQYFGPGTRLTVT.

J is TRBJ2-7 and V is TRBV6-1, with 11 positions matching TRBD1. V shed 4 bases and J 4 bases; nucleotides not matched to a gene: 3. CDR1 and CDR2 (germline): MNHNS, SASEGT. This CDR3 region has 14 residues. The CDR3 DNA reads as TGTGCCAGCAGTGTAGGGACAGGGGGTTACGAGCAGTACTTC. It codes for CASSVGTGGYEQYF.

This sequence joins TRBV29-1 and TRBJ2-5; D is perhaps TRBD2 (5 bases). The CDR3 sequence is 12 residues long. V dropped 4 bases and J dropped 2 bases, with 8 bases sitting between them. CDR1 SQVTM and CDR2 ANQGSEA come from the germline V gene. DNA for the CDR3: TGCAGCGTTGCAGGCGGGCAAGAGACCCAGTACTTC. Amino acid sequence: CSVAGGQETQYF.

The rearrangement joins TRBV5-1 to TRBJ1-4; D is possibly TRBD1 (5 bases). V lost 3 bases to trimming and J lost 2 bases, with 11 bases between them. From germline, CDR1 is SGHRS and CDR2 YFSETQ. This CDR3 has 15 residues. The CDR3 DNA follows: TGCGCCAGCAGCTCCCGACAGACTACTAATGAAAAACTGTTTTTT. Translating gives CASSSRQTTNEKLFF.

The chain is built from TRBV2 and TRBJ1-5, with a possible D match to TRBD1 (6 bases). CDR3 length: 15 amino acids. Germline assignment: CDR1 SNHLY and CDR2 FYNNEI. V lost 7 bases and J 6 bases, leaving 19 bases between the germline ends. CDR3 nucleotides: TGTGCCAGCACCAGTCAGGGGCAGGGAAGTCAGCCCCAGCATTTT. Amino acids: CASTSQGQGSQPQHF.

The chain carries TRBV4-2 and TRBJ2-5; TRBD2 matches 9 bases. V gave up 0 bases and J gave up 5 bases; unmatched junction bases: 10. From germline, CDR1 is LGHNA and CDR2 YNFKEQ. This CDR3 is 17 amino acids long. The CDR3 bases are TGTGCCAGCAGCCAAGATATCCTAGCGGGATCGATGGAGACCCAGTACTTC. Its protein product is CASSQDILAGSMETQYF.

The CDR3 loop is CASSKTSGGADTQYF. Written as DNA, the CDR3 is TGTGCCAGCAGTAAGACTAGCGGGGGTGCAGATACGCAGTATTTT. The V gene is TRBV6-5, the J gene TRBJ2-3; 12 nucleotides line up with TRBD2. CDR3 length: 15 residues. V lost 5 bases, J lost 4 bases, and 4 bases stayed unmatched. The germline V gene has CDR1 MNHEY and CDR2 SVGAGI.

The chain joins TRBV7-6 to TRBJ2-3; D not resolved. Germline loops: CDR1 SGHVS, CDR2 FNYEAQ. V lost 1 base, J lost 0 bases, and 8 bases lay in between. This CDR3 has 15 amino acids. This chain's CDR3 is CASSLGARSTDTQYF. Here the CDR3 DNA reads TGTGCCAGCAGCTTAGGGGCCAGGAGCACAGATACGCAGTATTTT.

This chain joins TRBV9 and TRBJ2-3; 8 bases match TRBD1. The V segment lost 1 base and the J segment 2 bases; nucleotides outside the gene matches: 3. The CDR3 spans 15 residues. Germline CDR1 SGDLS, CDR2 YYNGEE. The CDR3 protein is CASSVQGANTDTQYF. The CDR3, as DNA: TGTGCCAGCAGCGTACAGGGGGCGAACACAGATACGCAGTATTTT.

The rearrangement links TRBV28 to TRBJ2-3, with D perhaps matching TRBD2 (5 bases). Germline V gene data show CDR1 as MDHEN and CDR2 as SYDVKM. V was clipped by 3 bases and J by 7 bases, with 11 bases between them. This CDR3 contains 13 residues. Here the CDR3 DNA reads TGTGCCAGCAGTTTGAACCAGCGGTATACGCAGTATTTT. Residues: CASSLNQRYTQYF.

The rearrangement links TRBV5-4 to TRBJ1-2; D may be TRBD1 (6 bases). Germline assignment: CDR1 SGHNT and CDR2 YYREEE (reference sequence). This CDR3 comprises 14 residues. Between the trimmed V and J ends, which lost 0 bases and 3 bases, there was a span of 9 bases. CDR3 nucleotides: TGTGCCAGCAGCTTGGGACAGGCTGACTATGGCTACACCTTC. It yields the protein CASSLGQADYGYTF.

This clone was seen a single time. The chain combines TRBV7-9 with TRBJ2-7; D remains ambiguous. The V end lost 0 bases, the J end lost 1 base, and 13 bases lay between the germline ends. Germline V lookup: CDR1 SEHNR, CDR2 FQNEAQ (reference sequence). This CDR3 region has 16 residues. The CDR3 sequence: CASSLAVAEESYEQYF. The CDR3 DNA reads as TGTGCCAGCAGCTTAGCGGTGGCGGAAGAGTCCTACGAGCAGTACTTC.

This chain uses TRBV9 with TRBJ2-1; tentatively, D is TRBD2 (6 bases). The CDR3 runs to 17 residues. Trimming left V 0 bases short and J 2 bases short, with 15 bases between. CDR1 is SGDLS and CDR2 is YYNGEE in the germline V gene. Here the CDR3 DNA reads TGTGCCAGCAGCGTAGCCCCGGCGGGAACGGCCTACAATGAGCAGTTCTTC. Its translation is CASSVAPAGTAYNEQFF.

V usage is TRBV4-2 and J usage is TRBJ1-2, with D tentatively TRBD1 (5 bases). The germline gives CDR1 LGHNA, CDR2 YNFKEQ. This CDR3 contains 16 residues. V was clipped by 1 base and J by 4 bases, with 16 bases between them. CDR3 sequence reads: CASSQAHGPQGYGYTF. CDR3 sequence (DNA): TGTGCCAGCAGCCAAGCTCACGGGCCCCAGGGCTATGGCTACACCTTC.

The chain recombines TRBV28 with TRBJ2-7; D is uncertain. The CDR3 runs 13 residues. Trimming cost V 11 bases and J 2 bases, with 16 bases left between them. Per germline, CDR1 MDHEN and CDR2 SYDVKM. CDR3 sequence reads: CAFRGARPYEQYF. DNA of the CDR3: TGTGCCTTCCGAGGAGCGAGGCCCTACGAGCAGTACTTC.

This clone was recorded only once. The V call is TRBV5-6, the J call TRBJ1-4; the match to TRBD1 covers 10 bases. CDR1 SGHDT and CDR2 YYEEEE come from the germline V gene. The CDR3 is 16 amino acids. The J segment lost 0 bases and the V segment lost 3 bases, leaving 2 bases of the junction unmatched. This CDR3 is CASSSDRGATNEKLFF. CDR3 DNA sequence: TGTGCCAGCAGCTCGGACAGGGGGGCAACTAATGAAAAACTGTTTTTT.

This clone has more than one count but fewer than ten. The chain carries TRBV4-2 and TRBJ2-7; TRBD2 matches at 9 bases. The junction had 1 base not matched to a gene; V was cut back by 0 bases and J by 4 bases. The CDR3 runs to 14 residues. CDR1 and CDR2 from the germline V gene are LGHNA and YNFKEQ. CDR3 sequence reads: CASSQETSGYEQYF. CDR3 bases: TGTGCCAGCAGCCAAGAGACTAGCGGATACGAGCAGTACTTC.